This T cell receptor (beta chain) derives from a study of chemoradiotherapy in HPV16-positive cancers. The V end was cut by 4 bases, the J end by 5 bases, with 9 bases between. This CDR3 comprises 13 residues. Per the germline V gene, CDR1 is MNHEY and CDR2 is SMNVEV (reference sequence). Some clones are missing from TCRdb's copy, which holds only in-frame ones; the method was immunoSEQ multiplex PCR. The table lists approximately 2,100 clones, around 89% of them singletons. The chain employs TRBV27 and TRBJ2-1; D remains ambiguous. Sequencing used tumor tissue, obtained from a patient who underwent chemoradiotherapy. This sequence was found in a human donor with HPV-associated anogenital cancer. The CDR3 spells CASSSARHNEQFF. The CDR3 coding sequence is TGTGCCAGCAGTTCCGCCAGACACAATGAGCAGTTCTTC.